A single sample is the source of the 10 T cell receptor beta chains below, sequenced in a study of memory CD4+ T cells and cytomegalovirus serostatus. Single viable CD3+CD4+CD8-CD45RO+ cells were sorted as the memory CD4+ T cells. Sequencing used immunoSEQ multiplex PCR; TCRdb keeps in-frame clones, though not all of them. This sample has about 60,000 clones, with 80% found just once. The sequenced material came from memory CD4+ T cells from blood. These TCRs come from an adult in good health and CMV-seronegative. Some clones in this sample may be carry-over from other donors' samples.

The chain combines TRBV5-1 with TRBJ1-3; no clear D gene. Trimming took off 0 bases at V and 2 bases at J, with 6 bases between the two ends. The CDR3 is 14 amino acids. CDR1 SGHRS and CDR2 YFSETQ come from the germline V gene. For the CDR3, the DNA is TGCGCCAGCAGCTTGGAACAGACTGGAAACACCATATATTTT. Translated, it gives CASSLEQTGNTIYF.

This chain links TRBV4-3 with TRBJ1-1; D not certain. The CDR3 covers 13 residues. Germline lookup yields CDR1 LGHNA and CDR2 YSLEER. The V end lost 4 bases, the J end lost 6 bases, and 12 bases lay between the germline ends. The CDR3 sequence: CASSPRGAAEAFF. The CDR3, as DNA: TGCGCCAGCAGCCCGCGGGGTGCTGCTGAAGCTTTCTTT.

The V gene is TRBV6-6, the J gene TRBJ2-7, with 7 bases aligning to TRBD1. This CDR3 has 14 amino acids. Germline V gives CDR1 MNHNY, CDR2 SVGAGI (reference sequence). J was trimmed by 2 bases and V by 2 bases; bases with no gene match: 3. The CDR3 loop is CASSYGDSPYEQYF. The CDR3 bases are TGTGCCAGCAGTTACGGGGACAGCCCCTACGAGCAGTACTTC.

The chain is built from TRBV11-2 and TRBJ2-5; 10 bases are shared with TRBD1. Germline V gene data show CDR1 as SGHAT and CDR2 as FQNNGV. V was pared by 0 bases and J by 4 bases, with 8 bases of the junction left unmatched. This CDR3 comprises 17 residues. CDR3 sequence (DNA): TGTGCCAGCAGCTTAGAGAGGGACAGGGGCGTTGGAGAGACCCAGTACTTC. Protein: CASSLERDRGVGETQYF.

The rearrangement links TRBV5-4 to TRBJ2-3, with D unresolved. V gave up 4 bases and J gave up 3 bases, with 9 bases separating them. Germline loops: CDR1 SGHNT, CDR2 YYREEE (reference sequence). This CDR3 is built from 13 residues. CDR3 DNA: TGTGCCAGCAGCCTGGCCGGGACAGATACGCAGTATTTT. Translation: CASSLAGTDTQYF.

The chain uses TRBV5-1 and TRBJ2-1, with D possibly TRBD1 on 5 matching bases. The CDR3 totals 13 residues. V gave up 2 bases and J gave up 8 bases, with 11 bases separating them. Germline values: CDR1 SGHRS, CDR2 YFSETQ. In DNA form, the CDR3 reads TGCGCCAGCAGCTTTTTGTCAGGGTATGAGCAGTTCTTC. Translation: CASSFLSGYEQFF.

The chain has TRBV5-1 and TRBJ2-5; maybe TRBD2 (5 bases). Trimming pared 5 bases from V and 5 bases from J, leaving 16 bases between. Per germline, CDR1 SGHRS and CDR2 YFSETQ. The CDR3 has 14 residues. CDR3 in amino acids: CASSLTNSGETQYF. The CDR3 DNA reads TGCGCCAGCAGTCTTACTAATTCGGGGGAGACCCAGTACTTC.

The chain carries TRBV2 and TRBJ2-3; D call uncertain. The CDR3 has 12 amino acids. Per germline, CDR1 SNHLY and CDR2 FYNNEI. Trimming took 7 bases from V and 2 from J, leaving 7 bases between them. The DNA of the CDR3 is TGTGCCAGCACCGTCTTCACAGATACGCAGTATTTT. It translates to CASTVFTDTQYF. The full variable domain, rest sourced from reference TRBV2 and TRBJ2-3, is EPEVTQTPSHQVTQMGQEVILRCVPISNHLYFYWYRQILGQKVEFLVSFYNNEISEKSEIFDDQFSVERPDGSNFTLKIRSTKLEDSAMYFCASTVFTDTQYFGPGTRLTVL.

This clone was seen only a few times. CDR3 region: CASSPSTGIGNSPLHF. The CDR3 coding sequence is TGCGCCAGCAGCCCATCCACAGGGATAGGGAATTCACCCCTCCACTTT. This chain joins TRBV5-1 and TRBJ1-6, with D possibly TRBD1 on 6 matching bases. The V end lost 4 bases, the J end lost 7 bases, and 18 bases lay between the germline ends. The CDR3 covers 16 residues. Per germline, CDR1 SGHRS and CDR2 YFSETQ.

CDR3 residues: CASVAELAGNNEQFF. CDR3 coding DNA: TGTGCCAGCGTAGCAGAACTAGCGGGGAACAATGAGCAGTTCTTC. The chain links TRBV7-2 to TRBJ2-1, with 10 bases lining up with TRBD2. Germline V gives CDR1 SGHTA, CDR2 FQGNSA. Trimming cost V 8 bases and J 5 bases; bases outside gene matches: 9. The CDR3 is 15 amino acids.